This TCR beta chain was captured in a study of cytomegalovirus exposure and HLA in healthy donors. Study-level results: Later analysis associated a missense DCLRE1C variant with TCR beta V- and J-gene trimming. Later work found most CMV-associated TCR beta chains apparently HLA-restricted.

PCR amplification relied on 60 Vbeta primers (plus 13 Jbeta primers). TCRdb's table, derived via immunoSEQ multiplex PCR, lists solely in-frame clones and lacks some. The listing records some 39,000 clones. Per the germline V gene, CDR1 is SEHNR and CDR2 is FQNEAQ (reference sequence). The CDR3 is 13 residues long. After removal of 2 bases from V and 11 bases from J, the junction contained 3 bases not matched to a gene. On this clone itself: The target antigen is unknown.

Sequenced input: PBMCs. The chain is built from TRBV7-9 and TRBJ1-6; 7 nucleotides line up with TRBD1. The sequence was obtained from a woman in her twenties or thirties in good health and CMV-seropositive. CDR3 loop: CASSLRGLAPLHF. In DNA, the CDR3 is TGTGCCAGCAGCTTAAGGGGGCTAGCACCCCTCCACTTT.